The clone carrying this T cell receptor (beta chain) was detected ten times or more. This record comes from a study of patients and donors after allogeneic stem cell transplantation. Each CDR3 protein gets one entry after TCRdb re-called the RT-PCR reads with MiXCR. Among approximately 20,000 distinct CDR3 sequences listed, around 4.5% were seen once. This CDR3 has 15 amino acids. The V end lost 0 bases, the J end lost 4 bases, and 12 bases lay between the germline ends. Germline V gives CDR1 SEHNR, CDR2 FQNEAQ (reference sequence). The sequence derives from a human donor who was either an allogeneic HSCT recipient or a stem cell or donor lymphocyte infusion donor (not recorded which). It is not recorded whose cells these are; they may come from a transplant donor. The sample consisted of blood, either unsorted or a sorted T cell fraction (not recorded which). The V and J genes are TRBV7-9 and TRBJ2-5, with a possible D match to TRBD2 (7 bases). CDR3 nucleotide sequence: TGTGCCAGCAGCTTAGCGGGGGGGCCAGGAGAGACCCAGTACTTC. This codes for CASSLAGGPGETQYF.